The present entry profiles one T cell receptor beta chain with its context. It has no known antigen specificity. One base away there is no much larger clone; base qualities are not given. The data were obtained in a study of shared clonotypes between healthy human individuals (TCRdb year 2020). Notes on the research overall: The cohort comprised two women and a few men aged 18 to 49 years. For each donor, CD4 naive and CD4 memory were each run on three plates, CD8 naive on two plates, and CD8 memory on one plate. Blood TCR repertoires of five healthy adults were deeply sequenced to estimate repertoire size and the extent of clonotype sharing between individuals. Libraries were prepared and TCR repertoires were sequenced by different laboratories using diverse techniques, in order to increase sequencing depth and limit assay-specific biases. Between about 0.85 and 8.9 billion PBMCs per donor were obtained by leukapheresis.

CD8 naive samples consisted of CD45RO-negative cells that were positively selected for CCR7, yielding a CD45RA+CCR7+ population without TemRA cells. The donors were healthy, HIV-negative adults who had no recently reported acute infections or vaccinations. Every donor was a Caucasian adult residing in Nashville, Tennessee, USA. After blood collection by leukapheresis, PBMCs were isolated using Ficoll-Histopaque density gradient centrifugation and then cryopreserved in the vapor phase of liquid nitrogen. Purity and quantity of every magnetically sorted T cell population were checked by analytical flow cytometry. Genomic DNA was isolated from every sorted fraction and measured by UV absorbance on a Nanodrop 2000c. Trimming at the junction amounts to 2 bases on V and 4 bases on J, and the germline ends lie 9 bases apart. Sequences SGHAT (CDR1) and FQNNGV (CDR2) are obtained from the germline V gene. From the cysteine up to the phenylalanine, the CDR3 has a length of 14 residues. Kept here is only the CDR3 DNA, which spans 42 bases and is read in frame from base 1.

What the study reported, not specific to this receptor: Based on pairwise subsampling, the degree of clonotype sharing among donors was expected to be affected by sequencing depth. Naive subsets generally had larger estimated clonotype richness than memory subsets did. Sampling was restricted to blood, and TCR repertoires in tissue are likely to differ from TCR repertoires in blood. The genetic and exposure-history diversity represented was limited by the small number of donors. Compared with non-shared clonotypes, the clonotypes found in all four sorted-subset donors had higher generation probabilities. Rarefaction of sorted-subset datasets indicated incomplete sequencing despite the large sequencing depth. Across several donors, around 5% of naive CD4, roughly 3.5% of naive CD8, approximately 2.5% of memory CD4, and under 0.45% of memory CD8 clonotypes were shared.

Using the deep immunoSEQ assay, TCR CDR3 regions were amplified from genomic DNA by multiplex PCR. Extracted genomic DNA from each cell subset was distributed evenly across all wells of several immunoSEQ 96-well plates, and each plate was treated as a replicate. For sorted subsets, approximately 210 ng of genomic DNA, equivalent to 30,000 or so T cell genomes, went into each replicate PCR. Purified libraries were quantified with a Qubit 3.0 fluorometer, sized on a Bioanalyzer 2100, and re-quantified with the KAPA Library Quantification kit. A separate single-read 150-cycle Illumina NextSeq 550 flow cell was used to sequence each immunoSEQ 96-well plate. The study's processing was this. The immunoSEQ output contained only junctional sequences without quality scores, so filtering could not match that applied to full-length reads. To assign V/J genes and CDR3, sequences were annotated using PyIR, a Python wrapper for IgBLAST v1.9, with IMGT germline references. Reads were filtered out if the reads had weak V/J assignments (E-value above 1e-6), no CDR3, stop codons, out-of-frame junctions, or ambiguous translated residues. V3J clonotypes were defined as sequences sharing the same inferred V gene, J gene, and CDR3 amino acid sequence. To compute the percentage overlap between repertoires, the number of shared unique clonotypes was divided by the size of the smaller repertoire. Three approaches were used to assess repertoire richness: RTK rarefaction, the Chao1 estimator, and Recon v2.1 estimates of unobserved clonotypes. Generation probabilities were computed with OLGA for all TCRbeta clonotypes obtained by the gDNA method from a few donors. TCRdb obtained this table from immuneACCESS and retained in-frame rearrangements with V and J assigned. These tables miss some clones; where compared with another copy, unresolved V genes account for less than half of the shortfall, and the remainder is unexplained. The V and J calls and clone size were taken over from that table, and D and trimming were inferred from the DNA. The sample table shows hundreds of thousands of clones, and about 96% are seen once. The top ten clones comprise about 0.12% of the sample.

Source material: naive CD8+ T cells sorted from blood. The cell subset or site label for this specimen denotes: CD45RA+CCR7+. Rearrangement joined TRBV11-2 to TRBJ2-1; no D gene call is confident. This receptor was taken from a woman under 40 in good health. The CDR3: CASSLKNGYNEQFF. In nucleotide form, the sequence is TGTGCCAGCAGCTTAAAAAACGGATACAATGAGCAGTTCTTC.